Presented here are 30 T cell receptor beta chains from one specimen sequenced in a study of blood T cell repertoires in COVID-19. Repertoires were generated with immunoSEQ multiplex PCR, while TCRdb's copy carries only in-frame clones and drops some. The data show 350,000 to 450,000 clones, about 89% seen once. The sequenced material came from PBMCs or T cells enriched from blood (not recorded which). These receptors all come from a woman in her thirties or forties who had been exposed to COVID-19.

V gene TRBV10-3 combines with J gene TRBJ1-5, with D uncertain. The ends were cut back, 1 base at V and 0 bases at J, with 10 bases in the middle. The length of the CDR3 is 16 residues. Per the germline V gene, CDR1 is ENHRY and CDR2 is SYGVKD. The chain's CDR3 is CAISEFGRSSNQPQHF. CDR3 bases: TGTGCCATCAGTGAGTTCGGGAGATCTAGCAATCAGCCCCAGCATTTT.

This rearrangement joins TRBV7-8 to TRBJ1-2; D not certain. The CDR3 sequence is 14 residues long. V was trimmed by 5 bases and J by 8 bases, leaving 18 bases between them. The germline V gene has CDR1 SGHVS and CDR2 FQNEAQ. The CDR3 coding sequence is TGTGCCAGCAGCGGGAGCCCGGGGAGGGAGGGCTACACCTTC. Amino acid sequence: CASSGSPGREGYTF.

This clone was observed a handful of times. The chain couples TRBV7-2 to TRBJ1-5; D remains ambiguous. CDR1 is SGHTA, CDR2 FQGNSA, per germline. The CDR3 spans 14 residues. Deletions cut 5 bases from V and 0 bases from J, with 8 bases between. The CDR3 nucleotides are TGTGCCAGCAGCGTCAGTGGTAGCAATCAGCCCCAGCATTTT. Its translation: CASSVSGSNQPQHF.

Here the CDR3 DNA reads TGTGCCAGCAGCCCTCCCGAGAGCGGGGCCAATGAGCAGTTCTTC. Protein product: CASSPPESGANEQFF. V is TRBV9 and J is TRBJ2-1; 7 bases match TRBD2. The CDR3 totals 15 residues. V lost 4 bases to trimming and J lost 6 bases; unmatched junction nucleotides: 10. Germline CDR1 reads SGDLS; CDR2 reads YYNGEE.

V gene TRBV5-4 combines with J gene TRBJ2-5, with D unclear. This CDR3 spans 15 amino acids. The germline CDR1 and CDR2 sequences are SGHNT and YYREEE (reference sequence). V dropped 4 bases and J dropped 4 bases, with 17 bases sitting between them. This CDR3 reads CASSPRTDDRETQYF. For the CDR3, the DNA is TGTGCCAGCAGCCCGCGCACCGATGATCGAGAGACCCAGTACTTC.

The chain joins TRBV11-3 to TRBJ2-7; a weak D match, TRBD1 (6 bases). The CDR3 is made up of 15 amino acids. Trimming removed 3 bases from V and 6 bases from J, with 18 bases in between. The germline V gene has CDR1 SGHNT and CDR2 YENEEA. CDR3 residues: CASSFTGTPPLEQYF. In DNA, the CDR3 is TGTGCCAGCAGCTTTACCGGGACACCTCCCCTCGAGCAGTACTTC.

J is TRBJ2-6 and V is TRBV2; a possible D gene is TRBD1 (7 bases). Trimming took 6 bases from V and 0 from J, leaving 21 bases between them. CDR3 size: 19 residues. Germline CDR1 and CDR2: SNHLY and FYNNEI. The CDR3 DNA reads TGTGCCAGCAGGGGGGACTCGGGACAGTTAAGCTCTGGGGCCAACGTCCTGACTTTC. Encoded protein: CASRGDSGQLSSGANVLTF.

The V call is TRBV6-2 or TRBV6-3, the J call TRBJ2-7; D unresolved. The CDR3 covers 13 residues. Per the germline V gene, CDR1 is MNHEY and CDR2 is SVGEGT. Between the trimmed V and J ends, which lost 2 bases and 0 bases, there was a span of 5 bases. Here the CDR3 DNA reads TGTGCCAGCAGTTACCCCAACTCCTACGAGCAGTACTTC. Its translation is CASSYPNSYEQYF.

This clone was seen once. The rearrangement joins TRBV7-6 to TRBJ2-7; weak D call: TRBD1 (6 bases). CDR1 SGHVS and CDR2 FNYEAQ come from the germline V gene. CDR3 length: 14 residues. Deletions cut 4 bases from V and 2 bases from J, with 12 bases between. CDR3 sequence reads: CASSSRTDTYEQYF. CDR3 DNA sequence: TGTGCCAGCAGCTCCCGGACAGATACCTACGAGCAGTACTTC.

The chain combines TRBV10-1 with TRBJ1-2, with D unresolved. The CDR3 loop spans 13 amino acids. Germline V gene lookup returns CDR1 WNHNN and CDR2 SYGVQD (reference sequence). Trimming cost V 2 bases and J 8 bases, with 12 bases left between them. The CDR3 loop is CASSENGARGYTF. CDR3 coding DNA: TGCGCCAGCAGTGAGAATGGTGCGCGGGGCTACACCTTC.

This clone has more than one count but fewer than ten. V usage is TRBV7-3 and J usage is TRBJ2-1; the D gene is possibly TRBD1 (6 bases). The V and J ends lost 4 bases and 13 bases respectively, with 17 bases between them. In germline, CDR1 is SGHTA, CDR2 FQGTGA. This CDR3 has 13 residues. The CDR3 DNA sequence: TGTGCCAGCAGCTCGAACGAGGGGGACAAACAGTTCTTC. Protein product: CASSSNEGDKQFF.

This clone appeared once. This chain links TRBV5-6 with TRBJ2-2; 9 positions agree with TRBD1. The CDR3 is made up of 15 amino acids. Losses at the gene ends were 4 bases for V and 4 bases for J; bases not matched to a gene: 5. Germline V lookup: CDR1 SGHDT, CDR2 YYEEEE. The CDR3 loop reads CASSGTDRGTGELFF. The CDR3 DNA reads TGTGCCAGCAGCGGAACGGACAGGGGCACCGGGGAGCTGTTTTTT. Variable domain in full (rest from reference TRBV5-6 and TRBJ2-2): DAGVTQSPTHLIKTRGQQVTLRCSPKSGHDTVSWYQQALGQGPQFIFQYYEEEERQRGNFPDRFSGHQFPNYSSELNVNALLLGDSALYLCASSGTDRGTGELFFGEGSRLTVL.

The chain carries TRBV7-9 and TRBJ1-1; D not resolved. V lost 3 bases, J lost 3 bases, and 11 bases lay in between. Germline CDR1 SEHNR, CDR2 FQNEAQ (reference sequence). The CDR3 is 14 amino acids. CDR3 sequence: CASSLVPRDTEAFF. The CDR3 bases are TGTGCCAGCAGCTTGGTACCACGGGACACTGAAGCTTTCTTT.

The table lists this clone with a count of one. The chain links TRBV30 to TRBJ1-2; D is possibly TRBD1 (5 bases). CDR1 GTSNPN and CDR2 SVGIG come from the germline V gene (reference sequence). V gave up 1 base and J gave up 4 bases, with 16 bases separating them. The CDR3 consists of 15 residues. The CDR3: CAWSGSGVSGYGYTF. The CDR3 DNA is TGTGCCTGGAGTGGGTCGGGGGTTTCGGGCTATGGCTACACCTTC.

J is TRBJ2-2 and V is TRBV9; TRBD2 is a possible D gene (5 bases). The CDR3 extends over 17 amino acids. Per germline, CDR1 SGDLS and CDR2 YYNGEE. V was trimmed by 0 bases and J by 6 bases, leaving 18 bases between them. Here the CDR3 DNA reads TGTGCCAGCAGCGTAGCCCTTCCGGGGTCGGAGGCCGGGGAGCTGTTTTTT. Encoded protein: CASSVALPGSEAGELFF.

J is TRBJ1-1 and V is TRBV4-1, with 7 bases fitting TRBD1. Trimming took 3 bases from V and 3 from J; bases not matched to a gene: 4. Germline V gene sequence: CDR1 MGHRA, CDR2 YSYEKL. This CDR3 has 14 amino acids. The CDR3 here is CASSQRQGDTEAFF. In DNA form, the CDR3 reads TGCGCCAGCAGCCAGAGACAGGGAGACACTGAAGCTTTCTTT.

The chain has TRBV27 and TRBJ2-7; tentative D call: TRBD2 (6 bases). Trimming stripped 1 base from V and 7 bases from J, with 20 bases between. The CDR3 has 16 residues. Germline-derived CDR1 and CDR2 are MNHEY and SMNVEV (reference sequence). In nucleotides, the CDR3 is TGTGCCAGCAGTTTATTCCCCCGACCGGCGGAGGGGGAGCAGTACTTC. Protein sequence: CASSLFPRPAEGEQYF.

The chain carries TRBV25-1 and TRBJ1-4; TRBD1 is a possible D gene (5 bases). The CDR3 sequence is 14 residues long. CDR1 and CDR2 from the germline V gene are MGHDK and SYGVNS. V lost 6 bases to trimming and J lost 4 bases, with 12 bases between them. CDR3 sequence reads: CASSKRGGNEKLFF. CDR3 in DNA: TGTGCCAGCAGCAAGCGGGGCGGTAATGAAAAACTGTTTTTT.

The chain is built from TRBV25-1 and TRBJ1-2; no clear D gene. The CDR3 has 11 residues. Germline V gene sequence: CDR1 MGHDK, CDR2 SYGVNS. Trimming pared 6 bases from V and 4 bases from J, leaving 6 bases between. The CDR3: CASRTSYGYTF. The DNA for the CDR3 is TGTGCCAGCAGGACATCCTATGGCTACACCTTC.

The chain combines TRBV18 with TRBJ1-4, with TRBD1 as a possible D gene (5 bases). The CDR3 length is 18 residues. Trimming removed 0 bases from V and 4 bases from J, with 18 bases in between. Germline lookup yields CDR1 KGHSH and CDR2 LQKENI. The CDR3 here is CASSPPGDLALHNEKLFF. The CDR3 DNA sequence: TGTGCCAGCTCACCACCAGGGGACTTAGCCCTACATAATGAAAAACTGTTTTTT.

The chain joins TRBV5-1 to TRBJ1-2, with 9 bases identical to TRBD1. The V and J ends lost 3 bases and 4 bases, in that order; junction bases with no gene match: 4. The CDR3 is 14 amino acids. Germline CDR1 reads SGHRS; CDR2 reads YFSETQ. The CDR3, as DNA: TGCGCCAGCAGCTCCTTGGACAGGGGCTATGGCTACACCTTC. Its translation: CASSSLDRGYGYTF.

This chain uses TRBV5-1 with TRBJ1-5; 7 nucleotides align to TRBD1. CDR1 is SGHRS and CDR2 is YFSETQ in the germline V gene. The J segment lost 5 bases and the V segment lost 2 bases, leaving 7 bases of the junction unmatched. The CDR3 runs to 15 residues. CDR3 loop: CASSFTTGIYQPQHF. CDR3 sequence (DNA): TGCGCCAGCAGCTTTACGACAGGGATCTATCAGCCCCAGCATTTT.

This clone was seen only once. The rearrangement uses TRBV15 and TRBJ1-2; 10 bases fit TRBD1. J was trimmed by 8 bases and V by 0 bases; bases with no gene match: 6. The CDR3 totals 15 residues. The germline CDR1 and CDR2 sequences are LNHNV and YYDKDF (reference sequence). CDR3 loop: CATSRDPGTGEGYTF. CDR3 nucleotide sequence: TGTGCCACCAGCAGAGATCCCGGGACAGGGGAAGGCTACACCTTC. The full variable domain, completed using reference TRBV15 and TRBJ1-2, is DAMVIQNPRYQVTQFGKPVTLSCSQTLNHNVMYWYQQKSSQAPKLLFHYYDKDFNNEADTPDNFQSRRPNTSFCFLDIRSPGLGDTAMYLCATSRDPGTGEGYTFGSGTRLTVV.

Only one count was recorded for this clone. The chain recombines TRBV20-1 with TRBJ1-2, with D perhaps TRBD1 (5 bases). Trimming removed 3 bases at V and 4 bases at J, with 18 bases between. There are 15 residues in the CDR3. Germline assignment: CDR1 DFQATT and CDR2 SNEGSKA (reference sequence). In DNA form, the CDR3 reads TGCAGTGCTAGTTTTGCCTTTCAGGGTGCCTATGGCTACACCTTC. Protein sequence: CSASFAFQGAYGYTF.

This chain links TRBV7-9 with TRBJ1-1; D remains unclear. The CDR3 is 16 residues long. V lost 4 bases and J lost 5, with 20 bases in between. Germline CDR1 SEHNR, CDR2 FQNEAQ (reference sequence). CDR3 loop: CASSSRGGVGFTEAFF. DNA of the CDR3: TGTGCCAGCAGCTCCCGTGGCGGGGTGGGGTTTACTGAAGCTTTCTTT.

The chain has TRBV18 and TRBJ2-3, with 7 bases matching TRBD2. V was clipped by 5 bases and J by 2 bases; unmatched bases: 7. This CDR3 is built from 15 residues. Germline lookup yields CDR1 KGHSH and CDR2 LQKENI. The CDR3 nucleotides are TGTGCCAGCTCAAGCGGGGCAGGAATCACAGATACGCAGTATTTT. Protein: CASSSGAGITDTQYF.

As DNA, the CDR3 is TGTGCCAGCAGCAAGCAACCCGGACAGGGCGGCAACAATGAGCAGTTCTTC. The encoded protein is CASSKQPGQGGNNEQFF. The chain recombines TRBV7-9 with TRBJ2-1, with 8 bases identical to TRBD1. The V gene end was trimmed by 5 bases and the J gene end by 5 bases; junction bases not matched to a gene: 14. CDR1 is SEHNR, CDR2 FQNEAQ, per germline (reference sequence). This CDR3 comprises 17 residues.

The chain couples TRBV13 to TRBJ1-1; 7 nucleotides line up with TRBD1. Germline CDR1 reads PRHDT; CDR2 reads FYEKMQ (reference sequence). The J segment lost 1 base and the V segment lost 5 bases, leaving 7 bases of the junction unmatched. CDR3 length: 15 residues. DNA of the CDR3: TGTGCCAGCAGCCCCCGACAGGGACGGAACACTGAAGCTTTCTTT. It codes for CASSPRQGRNTEAFF.

This chain links TRBV9 with TRBJ1-5; 10 bases line up with TRBD1. CDR1 is SGDLS, CDR2 YYNGEE, per germline. The J segment lost 0 bases and the V segment lost 0 bases, leaving 9 bases of the junction unmatched. The CDR3 runs 19 residues. CDR3 DNA: TGTGCCAGCAGCGTAGAAAGCGGGACAGGGGATTATAGCAATCAGCCCCAGCATTTT. Its translation is CASSVESGTGDYSNQPQHF.

The chain uses TRBV25-1 and TRBJ1-2; no clear D. The CDR3 length is 13 residues. V was pared by 1 base and J by 8 bases, with 11 bases between. Germline V CDR1 and CDR2: MGHDK, SYGVNS. CDR3 in DNA: TGTGCCAGCAGTGAATTTCCCGAACAGGGCTACACCTTC. Its protein product is CASSEFPEQGYTF.